Each of the 8 T cell receptor beta chains below was sequenced from the same sample in a study of blood T cell repertoires in COVID-19 (dated by TCRdb to the early 2020s). Library method: the immunoSEQ multiplex PCR assay. Not all clones reach the TCRdb copy of this immuneACCESS table, which keeps in-frame sequences only. Checked studies attribute under half of the gap to unresolved V genes and leave the rest unexplained. Within this sample are some 100,000 clones, with 80% to 90% of them counted one time only. The ten largest clones capture approximately 2.5% of the sample. Sequencing was carried out using PBMCs or T cells enriched from blood (not recorded which). These receptors came from a woman in her forties or fifties who had recovered from COVID-19.

The chain employs TRBV3-1 (or the pseudogene TRBV3-2) and TRBJ2-3, with 7 nucleotides matching TRBD2. V lost 0 bases to trimming and J lost 2 bases; unmatched junction nucleotides: 8. This CDR3 region has 17 residues. CDR1 and CDR2 (germline): LGHDT, YNNKEL (reference sequence). DNA for the CDR3: TGTGCCAGCAGCCAAGATCTTGTCGGGGGGTACACAGATACGCAGTATTTT. Translation: CASSQDLVGGYTDTQYF.

V is TRBV6-1 and J is TRBJ1-2; perhaps TRBD1 as D (5 bases). The germline V gene has CDR1 MNHNS and CDR2 SASEGT. The CDR3 loop spans 14 amino acids. V lost 1 base and J 3 bases, leaving 9 bases between the germline ends. The CDR3 DNA reads TGTGCCAGCAGTGAAGGTGACAGCTACTATGGCTACACCTTC. Translating gives CASSEGDSYYGYTF.

This clone was counted between two and nine times. This chain connects TRBV5-1 to TRBJ1-1; the D gene is possibly TRBD1 (5 bases). Germline lookup yields CDR1 SGHRS and CDR2 YFSETQ. Trimming removed 3 bases at V and 3 bases at J, with 18 bases between. The CDR3 length is 16 residues. The CDR3 region is CASSSPSGTGDTEAFF. DNA of the CDR3: TGCGCCAGCAGCTCGCCATCAGGGACGGGGGACACTGAAGCTTTCTTT.

With respect to this clone: This sample includes further DNA sequences coding for the same CDR3. The CDR3 bases are TGTGCCAGCTCACCAGGGACAGGGAGAGAGACCCAGTACTTC. Its protein product is CASSPGTGRETQYF. V gene TRBV18 combines with J gene TRBJ2-5; the match to TRBD1 covers 9 bases. The CDR3 extends over 14 amino acids. Germline CDR1 reads KGHSH; CDR2 reads LQKENI. After removal of 2 bases from V and 4 bases from J, the junction contained 2 bases not matched to a gene.

This chain joins TRBV19 and TRBJ1-1; 7 nucleotides match TRBD1. Germline loops: CDR1 LNHDA, CDR2 SQIVND (reference sequence). After removal of 5 bases from V and 4 bases from J, the junction contained 7 bases not matched to a gene. The CDR3 extends over 14 amino acids. CDR3 sequence (DNA): TGTGCCAGTAGTCACTTCCGGGACAGCACTGAAGCTTTCTTT. This gives the protein CASSHFRDSTEAFF. The full variable domain, its missing parts supplied by reference TRBV19 and TRBJ1-1, is DGGITQSPKYLFRKEGQNVTLSCEQNLNHDAMYWYRQDPGQGLRLIYYSQIVNDFQKGDIAEGYSVSREKKESFPLTVTSAQKNPTAFYLCASSHFRDSTEAFFGQGTRLTVV.

CDR3 in amino acids: CSVLSGRVNNEQFF. In nucleotides, the CDR3 is TGCAGCGTTCTTAGCGGGAGGGTGAACAATGAGCAGTTCTTC. The chain recombines TRBV29-1 with TRBJ2-1, with 11 positions matching TRBD2. The J segment lost 5 bases and the V segment lost 5 bases, leaving 5 bases of the junction unmatched. CDR1 SQVTM and CDR2 ANQGSEA come from the germline V gene. This CDR3 comprises 14 residues.

This clone was detected once. The genes are TRBV5-1 and TRBJ2-1, with 10 bases that match TRBD2. From germline, CDR1 is SGHRS and CDR2 YFSETQ. Trimming took 5 bases from V and 9 from J; bases not matched to a gene: 8. The CDR3 covers 14 residues. The CDR3 nucleotides are TGCGCCAGCAGGTCAGCGGGAGGGCCCGCTGAGCAGTTCTTC. It yields the protein CASRSAGGPAEQFF.

This chain uses TRBV18 with TRBJ2-5, with 8 bases fitting TRBD1. J lost 3 bases, V lost 5 bases, and 5 bases had no gene match. This CDR3 is 14 amino acids long. CDR1 is KGHSH and CDR2 is LQKENI in the germline V gene. The CDR3 spells CASSYNRGEETQYF. The DNA of the CDR3 is TGTGCCAGCTCATACAACAGGGGGGAAGAGACCCAGTACTTC.